These 9 T cell receptor beta chains originate from one sample sequenced in a study of Tregs in tolerant kidney transplant recipients. Assay: immunoSEQ multiplex PCR; the TCRdb copy retains only in-frame clones and omits some. The sample records about 240,000 clones, about four fifths being singletons. The sequenced sample consisted of CD4+ T cells from blood. The receptors shown here come from a human donor in good health.

This clone was detected a few times. This chain joins TRBV4-2 and TRBJ2-3; 7 bases line up with TRBD2. The CDR3 has 15 amino acids. Germline loops: CDR1 LGHNA, CDR2 YNFKEQ. V dropped 4 bases and J dropped 2; count of bases not matched to a gene: 6. The CDR3 protein is CASSPGGTSTDTQYF. As DNA, the CDR3 is TGTGCCAGCAGCCCCGGGGGGACGTCCACAGATACGCAGTATTTT.

The chain links TRBV11-2 to TRBJ1-5; D gene unclear. The CDR3 has 13 amino acids. V lost 0 bases and J 6 bases, leaving 6 bases between the germline ends. The V gene's germline CDR1 is SGHAT and CDR2 FQNNGV. CDR3 coding DNA: TGTGCCAGCAGCTTAGACAGGCTTCAGCCCCAGCATTTT. It is translated as CASSLDRLQPQHF.

The J gene is TRBJ1-2, the V gene TRBV5-8, with 7 bases aligning to TRBD1. Looked up from germline, CDR1 is SGHTS and CDR2 is YDEGEE. J was trimmed by 5 bases and V by 6 bases; bases with no gene match: 13. The CDR3 loop spans 15 amino acids. The DNA of the CDR3 is TGTGCCAGCACACCAGGAGGGCGGGACAGTTATGGCTACACCTTC. Its protein is CASTPGGRDSYGYTF.

The chain recombines TRBV7-6 with TRBJ2-7, with D possibly TRBD2 on 7 matching bases. V dropped 1 base and J dropped 6 bases, with 16 bases sitting between them. The CDR3 totals 15 residues. Germline lookup yields CDR1 SGHVS and CDR2 FNYEAQ. The CDR3 sequence is CASSLGAGEGLEQYF. The CDR3, as DNA: TGTGCCAGCAGCTTAGGGGCAGGGGAGGGGCTCGAGCAGTACTTC.

The chain recombines TRBV7-8 with TRBJ2-7; TRBD2 might be the D (6 bases). Germline loops: CDR1 SGHVS, CDR2 FQNEAQ. This CDR3 contains 11 residues. V was shortened by 5 bases and J by 7 bases, with 9 bases between the two germline ends. Here the CDR3 DNA reads TGTGCCAGCAGCAAGCTAGCGGAGCAGTACTTC. Protein sequence: CASSKLAEQYF.

This clone turned up a few times. The V and J genes are TRBV4-1 and TRBJ2-2; 10 bases align to TRBD2. CDR1 MGHRA and CDR2 YSYEKL come from the germline V gene. The CDR3 covers 17 residues. V gave up 4 bases and J gave up 5 bases; unmatched junction bases: 10. In DNA, the CDR3 is TGCGCCAGCAGCCTCGGGGGTCTAGCGGGAGTAACCGGGGAGCTGTTTTTT. Translating it yields CASSLGGLAGVTGELFF.

The rearrangement uses TRBV14 and TRBJ2-3; 7 positions agree with TRBD2. The CDR3 runs 15 residues. Per germline, CDR1 SGHDN and CDR2 FVKESK. J was trimmed by 2 bases and V by 3 bases; bases with no gene match: 5. This CDR3 reads CASSHPSGLTDTQYF. CDR3 sequence (DNA): TGTGCCAGCAGCCACCCTAGCGGCCTCACAGATACGCAGTATTTT.

This chain joins TRBV27 and TRBJ1-2; 8 nucleotides line up with TRBD1. This CDR3 region has 12 residues. Per germline, CDR1 MNHEY and CDR2 SMNVEV (reference sequence). V shed 6 bases and J 6 bases; nucleotides not matched to a gene: 3. CDR3 loop: CASRTGVHGYTF. For the CDR3, the DNA is TGTGCCAGCAGGACAGGGGTGCATGGCTACACCTTC.

The CDR3 region has the DNA TGTGCCAGCAGCTTAGCCCGAGGGGTCAATGAAAAACTGTTTTTT. Residues: CASSLARGVNEKLFF. V gene TRBV11-2 combines with J gene TRBJ1-4; the D gene is possibly TRBD1 (5 bases). Looked up from germline, CDR1 is SGHAT and CDR2 is FQNNGV. The CDR3 totals 15 residues. Trimming stripped 1 base from V and 5 bases from J, with 11 bases between.